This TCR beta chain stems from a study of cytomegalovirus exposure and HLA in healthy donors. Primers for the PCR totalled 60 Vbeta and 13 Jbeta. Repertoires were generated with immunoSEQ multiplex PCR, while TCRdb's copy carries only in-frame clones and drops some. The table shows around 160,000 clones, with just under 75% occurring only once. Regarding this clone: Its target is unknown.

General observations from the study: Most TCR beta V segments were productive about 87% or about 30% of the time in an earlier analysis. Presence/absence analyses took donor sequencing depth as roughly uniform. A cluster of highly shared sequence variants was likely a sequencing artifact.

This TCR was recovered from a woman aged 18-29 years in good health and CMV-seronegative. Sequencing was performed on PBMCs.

The CDR3 is CASRGDRGYSPLHF. The CDR3 bases are TGTGCCAGCAGAGGGGACAGGGGTTATTCACCCCTCCACTTT. The V and J genes are TRBV6-1 and TRBJ1-6, with TRBD1 matching 10 bases. The CDR3 is 14 residues long. The J segment lost 8 bases and the V segment lost 6 bases, leaving 4 bases of the junction unmatched. The germline CDR1 and CDR2 sequences are MNHNS and SASEGT.